This T cell receptor beta chain emerged from a study of blood T cell repertoires in COVID-19. Study-level information: Sites across the United States, Italy and Spain contributed samples from acute and convalescent COVID-19.

The assay was immunoSEQ multiplex PCR, and TCRdb's table has in-frame clones only and misses some. The sample lists approximately 90,000 clones, about nine tenths occurring once. This CDR3 contains 17 residues. Losses at the gene ends were 6 bases for V and 4 bases for J; bases not matched to a gene: 14. Germline values: CDR1 MDHEN, CDR2 SYDVKM. The TCR comes from a man in his sixties with COVID-19, enrolled during active disease. The V and J genes are TRBV28 and TRBJ1-2, with TRBD1 matching over 10 bases. Input material: peripheral blood. Here the CDR3 reads CASRRGDRGTSGYGYTF. The CDR3 DNA is TGTGCCAGCAGGAGAGGGGACAGGGGAACATCAGGCTATGGCTACACCTTC.